A single sample is the source of the 10 T cell receptor beta chains below, sequenced in a study of T-cell memory formation after mild COVID-19. TCRdb reanalysed the 5' RACE reads using MiXCR and keeps one entry per CDR3 protein. The sample consists of tens of thousands of distinct CDR3 sequences, about 15% of them appearing once. The sequenced material came from PBMCs or a T cell subset sorted from them (not recorded which). These receptors originate from an adult woman who had mild COVID-19 (a few samples of this study predate the infection). Cell type and time point are not known.

This chain uses TRBV12-3 or TRBV12-4 with TRBJ2-7; 10 bases are a match to TRBD2. The CDR3 has 15 amino acids. V shed 6 bases and J 2 bases; nucleotides not matched to a gene: 7. The CDR3 region has the DNA TGTGCCAGCAGCATTAGCGGGAGGTCAACCTACGAGCAGTACTTC. This translates into CASSISGRSTYEQYF.

This clonotype was recorded at least ten times. V gene TRBV4-3 combines with J gene TRBJ2-5, with D tentatively TRBD2 (5 bases). Trimming removed 0 bases at V and 2 bases at J, with 16 bases between. The CDR3 totals 17 residues. Germline-derived CDR1 and CDR2 are LGHNA and YSLEER. CDR3 residues: CASSQDELASAQETQYF. CDR3 sequence (DNA): TGCGCCAGCAGCCAAGATGAGTTAGCGTCCGCTCAAGAGACCCAGTACTTC.

This clonotype appeared a few times. The V call is TRBV7-8, the J call TRBJ2-3; TRBD1 aligns across 9 bases. V lost 0 bases to trimming and J lost 4 bases; unmatched junction nucleotides: 5. This CDR3 is 16 amino acids long. Germline V gene sequence: CDR1 SGHVS, CDR2 FQNEAQ. CDR3 sequence reads: CASSLAHGQGSDTQYF. CDR3 DNA: TGTGCCAGCAGCTTAGCGCACGGACAGGGGTCAGATACGCAGTATTTT.

This clonotype was counted only a few times. The chain couples TRBV6-4 to TRBJ2-1, with D perhaps matching TRBD2 (7 bases). Deletions cut 0 bases from V and 5 bases from J, with 17 bases between. Germline lookup yields CDR1 MRHNA and CDR2 SNTAGT. CDR3 length equals 17 residues. The CDR3 DNA sequence: TGTGCCAGCAGTGACTCGATGGGGGGGGGCTTCCACAATGAGCAGTTCTTC. It yields the protein CASSDSMGGGFHNEQFF.

The chain uses TRBV7-9 and TRBJ1-2, with D hard to call. CDR3 length: 11 residues. Trimming removed 5 bases at V and 5 bases at J, with 6 bases between. Per the germline V gene, CDR1 is SEHNR and CDR2 is FQNEAQ (reference sequence). CDR3: CASSTPYGYTF. The CDR3 nucleotides read TGTGCCAGCAGCACTCCTTATGGCTACACCTTC.

This clonotype has just a few counts. The junction differs from germline at one of its ends, possibly a read error. This chain joins TRBV7-2 and TRBJ2-7, with D perhaps TRBD1 or TRBD2 (6 bases each). This CDR3 is 12 amino acids long. The V gene's germline CDR1 is SGHTA and CDR2 FQGNSA. CDR3 bases: TGTGCCAGCAGCTTAGGGTGGGGGGCCCATGCATTC. Residues: CASSLGWGAHAF.

This clonotype showed up just a few times. This sequence joins TRBV24-1 and TRBJ2-2; TRBD2 matches at 10 bases. The V gene's germline CDR1 is KGHDR and CDR2 SFDVKD. The CDR3 length is 17 residues. V was pared by 2 bases and J by 1 base, with 3 bases of the junction left unmatched. In DNA, the CDR3 is TGTGCCACCAGTGATTGGTCTAGCGGGAGGAACACCGGGGAGCTGTTTTTT. Protein sequence: CATSDWSSGRNTGELFF.

In its sample, this clonotype was seen a few times. The chain uses TRBV7-2 and TRBJ2-1, with D hard to call. V was cut by 2 bases and J by 0 bases, with 8 bases left in between. This CDR3 contains 15 residues. CDR1 and CDR2 (germline): SGHTA, FQGNSA. The CDR3 coding sequence is TGTGCCAGCAGCTTATTACTCCCCTCCTACAATGAGCAGTTCTTC. It specifies CASSLLLPSYNEQFF. The whole variable domain, remainder taken from reference TRBV7-2 and TRBJ2-1, is GAGVSQSPSNKVTEKGKDVELRCDPISGHTALYWYRQSLGQGLEFLIYFQGNSAPDKSGLPSDRFSAERTGGSVSTLTIQRTQQEDSAVYLCASSLLLPSYNEQFFGPGTRLTVL.

This clonotype showed up just a few times. The chain links TRBV7-2 to TRBJ2-3; 9 nucleotides match TRBD1. The germline V gene has CDR1 SGHTA and CDR2 FQGNSA. The CDR3 length is 17 residues. Trimming removed 0 bases from V and 3 bases from J; junction bases left unmatched: 7. The CDR3, as DNA: TGTGCCAGCAGCTTAGCTGACGGGACAGGGTTAACAGATACGCAGTATTTT. It yields the protein CASSLADGTGLTDTQYF.

There are a few counts of this clonotype. The rearrangement links TRBV11-2 to TRBJ2-5; tentative D call: TRBD1 (6 bases). Between the trimmed V and J ends, which lost 6 bases and 3 bases, there was a span of 17 bases. Germline V gives CDR1 SGHAT, CDR2 FQNNGV. The CDR3 consists of 15 residues. The CDR3 is CASRVTGWEKETQYF. Written as DNA, the CDR3 is TGTGCCAGCAGGGTAACAGGGTGGGAGAAAGAGACCCAGTACTTC.